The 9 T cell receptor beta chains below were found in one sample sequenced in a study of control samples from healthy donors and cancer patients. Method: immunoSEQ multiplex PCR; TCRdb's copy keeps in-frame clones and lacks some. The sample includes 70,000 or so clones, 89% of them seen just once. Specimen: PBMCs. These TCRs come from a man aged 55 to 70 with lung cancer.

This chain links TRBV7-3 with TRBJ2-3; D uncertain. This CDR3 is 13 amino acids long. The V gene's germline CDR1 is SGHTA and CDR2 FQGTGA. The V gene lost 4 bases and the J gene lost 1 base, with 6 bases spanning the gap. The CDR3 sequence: CASSSPGTDTQYF. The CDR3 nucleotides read TGTGCCAGCAGCTCGCCGGGCACAGATACGCAGTATTTT.

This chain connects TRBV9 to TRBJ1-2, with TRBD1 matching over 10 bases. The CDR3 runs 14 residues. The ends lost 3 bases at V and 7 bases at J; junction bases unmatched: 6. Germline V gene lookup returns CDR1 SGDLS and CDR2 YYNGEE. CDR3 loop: CASSEGQGERGYTF. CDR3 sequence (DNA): TGTGCCAGCAGCGAAGGACAGGGGGAGCGTGGCTACACCTTC.

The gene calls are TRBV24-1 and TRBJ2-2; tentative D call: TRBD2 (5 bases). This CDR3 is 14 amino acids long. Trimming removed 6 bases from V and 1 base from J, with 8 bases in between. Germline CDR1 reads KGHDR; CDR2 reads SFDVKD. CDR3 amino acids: CATSLGGNTGELFF. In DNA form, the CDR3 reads TGTGCCACCAGTCTAGGAGGGAACACCGGGGAGCTGTTTTTT.

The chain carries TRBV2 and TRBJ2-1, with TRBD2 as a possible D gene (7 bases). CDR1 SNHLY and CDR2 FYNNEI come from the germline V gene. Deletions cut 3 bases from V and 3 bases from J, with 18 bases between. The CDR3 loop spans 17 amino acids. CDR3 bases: TGTGCCAGCAGTGACCCGCGGGCGGGGGCCGACTACAATGAGCAGTTCTTC. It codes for CASSDPRAGADYNEQFF.

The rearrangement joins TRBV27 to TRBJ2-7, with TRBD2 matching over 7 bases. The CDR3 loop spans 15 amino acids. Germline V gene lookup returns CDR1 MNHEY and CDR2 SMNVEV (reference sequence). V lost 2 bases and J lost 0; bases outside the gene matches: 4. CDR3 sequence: CASSLGAGSSYEQYF. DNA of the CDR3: TGTGCCAGCAGTTTAGGAGCGGGGAGCTCCTACGAGCAGTACTTC.

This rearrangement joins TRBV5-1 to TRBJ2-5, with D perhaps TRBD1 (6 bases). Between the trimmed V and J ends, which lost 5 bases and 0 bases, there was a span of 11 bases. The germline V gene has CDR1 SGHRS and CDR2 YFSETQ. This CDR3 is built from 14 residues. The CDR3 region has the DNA TGCGCCAGCAGTCCACGGACAGACCAAGAGACCCAGTACTTC. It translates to CASSPRTDQETQYF.

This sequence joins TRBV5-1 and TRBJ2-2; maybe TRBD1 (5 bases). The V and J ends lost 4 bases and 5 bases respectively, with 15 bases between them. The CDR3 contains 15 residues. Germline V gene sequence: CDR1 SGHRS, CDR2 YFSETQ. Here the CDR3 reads CASSPSTVTTGELFF. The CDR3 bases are TGCGCCAGCAGCCCCTCGACAGTGACAACCGGGGAGCTGTTTTTT.

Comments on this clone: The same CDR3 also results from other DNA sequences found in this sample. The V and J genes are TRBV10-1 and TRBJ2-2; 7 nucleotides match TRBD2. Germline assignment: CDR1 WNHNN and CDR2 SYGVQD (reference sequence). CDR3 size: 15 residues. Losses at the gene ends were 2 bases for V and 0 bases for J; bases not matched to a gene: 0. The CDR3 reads CASSEGGANTGELFF. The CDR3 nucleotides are TGCGCCAGCAGTGAGGGGGGGGCGAACACCGGGGAGCTGTTTTTT.

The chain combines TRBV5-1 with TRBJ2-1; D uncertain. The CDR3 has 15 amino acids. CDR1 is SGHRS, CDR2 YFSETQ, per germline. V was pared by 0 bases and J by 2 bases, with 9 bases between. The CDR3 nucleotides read TGCGCCAGCAGCTTGGATTCGGGTCCCTACAATGAGCAGTTCTTC. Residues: CASSLDSGPYNEQFF.